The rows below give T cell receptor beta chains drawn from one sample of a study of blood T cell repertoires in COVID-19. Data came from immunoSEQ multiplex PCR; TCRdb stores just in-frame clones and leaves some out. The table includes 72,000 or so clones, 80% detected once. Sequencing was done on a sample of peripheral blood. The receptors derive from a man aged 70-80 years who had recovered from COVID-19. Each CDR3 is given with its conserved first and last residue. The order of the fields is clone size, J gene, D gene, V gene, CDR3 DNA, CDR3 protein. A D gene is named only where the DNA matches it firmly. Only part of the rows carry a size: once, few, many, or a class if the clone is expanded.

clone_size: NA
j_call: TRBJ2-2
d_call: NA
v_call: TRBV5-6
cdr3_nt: TGTGCCAGCAGCTTGTATTATGGAGGCACCGGGGAGCTGTTTTTT
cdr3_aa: CASSLYYGGTGELFF

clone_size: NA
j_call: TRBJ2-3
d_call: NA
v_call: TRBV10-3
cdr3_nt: TGTGCCATCAGTGAGTCGAGCGGCACAGATACGCAGTATTTT
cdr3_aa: CAISESSGTDTQYF

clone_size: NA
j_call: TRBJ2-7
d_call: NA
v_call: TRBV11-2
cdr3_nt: TGTGCCAGCAGCATGCTAACCGAGCAGTACTTC
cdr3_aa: CASSMLTEQYF

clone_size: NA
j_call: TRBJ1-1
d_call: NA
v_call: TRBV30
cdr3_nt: TGTGCCTGGGGACCTAAGGGGTCGTACACTGAAGCTTTCTTT
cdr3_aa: CAWGPKGSYTEAFF

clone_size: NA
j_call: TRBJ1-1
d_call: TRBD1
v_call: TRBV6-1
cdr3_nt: TGTGCCAGCAGTGAACGACAGGGATTTAGCACTGAAGCTTTCTTT
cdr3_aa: CASSERQGFSTEAFF

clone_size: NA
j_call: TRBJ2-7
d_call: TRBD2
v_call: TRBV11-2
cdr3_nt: TGTGCCAGCAGCTTAGGAGGGGAGGGCTTTTACGAGCAGTACTTC
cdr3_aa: CASSLGGEGFYEQYF

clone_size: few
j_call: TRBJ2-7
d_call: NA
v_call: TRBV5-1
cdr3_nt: TGCGCCAGCCACCAGGGCCTATTCTCCTACGAGCAGTACTTC
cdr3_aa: CASHQGLFSYEQYF

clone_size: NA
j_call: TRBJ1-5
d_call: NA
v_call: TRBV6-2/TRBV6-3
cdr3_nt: TGTGCCAGCAGTAGTCGACAGCCCGATCAGCCCCAGCATTTT
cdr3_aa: CASSSRQPDQPQHF

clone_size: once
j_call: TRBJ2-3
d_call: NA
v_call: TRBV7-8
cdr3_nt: TGTGCCAGCAGCCGTGACCGCCCGGGGGGCACAGATACGCAGTATTTT
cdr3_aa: CASSRDRPGGTDTQYF

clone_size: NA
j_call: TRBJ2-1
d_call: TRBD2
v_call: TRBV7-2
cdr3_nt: TGTGCCAGCAGCTCCCCGGGGCTAGCGGGGGGGCCCTACAATGAGCAGTTCTTC
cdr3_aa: CASSSPGLAGGPYNEQFF

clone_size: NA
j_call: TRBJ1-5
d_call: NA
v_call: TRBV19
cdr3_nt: TGTGCCAGTAGTATTTTAGGGAGCGTTGGAGCCCAGCATTTT
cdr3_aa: CASSILGSVGAQHF

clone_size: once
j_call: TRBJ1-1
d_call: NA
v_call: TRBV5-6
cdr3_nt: TGTGCCAGCAGCTCCGGGACAAATAAACCTGAAGCTTTCTTT
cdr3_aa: CASSSGTNKPEAFF

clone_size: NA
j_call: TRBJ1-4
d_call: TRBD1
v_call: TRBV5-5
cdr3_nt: TGTGCCAGCAGCCAACCAACAGGGGCAACTAATGAAAAACTGTTTTTT
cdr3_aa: CASSQPTGATNEKLFF

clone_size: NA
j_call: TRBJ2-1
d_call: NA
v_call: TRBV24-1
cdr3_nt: TGTGCCACCAGTGCCCGCCCGGACAATGAGCAGTTCTTC
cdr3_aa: CATSARPDNEQFF

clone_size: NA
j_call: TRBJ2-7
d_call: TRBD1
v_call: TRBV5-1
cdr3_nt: TGCGCCAGCAGCTCGGGACAGGGGACCTACGAGCAGTACTTC
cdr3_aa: CASSSGQGTYEQYF

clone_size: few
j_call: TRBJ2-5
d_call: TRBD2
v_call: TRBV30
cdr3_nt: TGTGCCTGGAGTGCGGGCGGGGGGGCCCCAGAGACCCAGTACTTC
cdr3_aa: CAWSAGGGAPETQYF

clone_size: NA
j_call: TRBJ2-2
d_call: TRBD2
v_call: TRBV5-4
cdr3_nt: TGTGCCAGCAGTCTCGACGGACTAGTCGCCGGGGAGCTGTTTTTT
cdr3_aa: CASSLDGLVAGELFF

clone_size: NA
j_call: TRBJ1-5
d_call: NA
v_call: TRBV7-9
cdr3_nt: TGTGCCAGCAGCTTAGGGTCCCTCGGTCAGCCCCAGCATTTT
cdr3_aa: CASSLGSLGQPQHF

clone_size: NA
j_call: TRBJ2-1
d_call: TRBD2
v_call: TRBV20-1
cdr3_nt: TGCAGTGCTAGTCGGTTCACTAGCGGGTGGGGTGAGCAGTTCTTC
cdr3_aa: CSASRFTSGWGEQFF

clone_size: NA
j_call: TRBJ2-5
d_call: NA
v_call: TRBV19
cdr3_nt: TGTGCCAGTAGTTCCCCAGGGTTGAGCGAGACCCAGTACTTC
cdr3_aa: CASSSPGLSETQYF

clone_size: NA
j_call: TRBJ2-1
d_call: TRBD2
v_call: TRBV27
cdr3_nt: TGTGCCAGCAGTTTCAATAGCGGGAGTAATGAGCAGTTCTTC
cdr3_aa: CASSFNSGSNEQFF

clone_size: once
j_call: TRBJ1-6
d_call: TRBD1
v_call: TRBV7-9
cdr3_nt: TGTGCCAGCAGCTCGGGACAGGAGAGGAATTCACCCCTCCACTTT
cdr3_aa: CASSSGQERNSPLHF

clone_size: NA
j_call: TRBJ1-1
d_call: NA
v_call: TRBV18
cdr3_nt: TGTGCCAGCTCAACATCCTGGGGACAGAACACTGAAGCTTTCTTT
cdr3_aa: CASSTSWGQNTEAFF

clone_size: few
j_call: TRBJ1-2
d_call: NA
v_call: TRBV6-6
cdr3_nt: TGTGCCAGCAGTCCCGACTATGGCTACACCTTC
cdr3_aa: CASSPDYGYTF

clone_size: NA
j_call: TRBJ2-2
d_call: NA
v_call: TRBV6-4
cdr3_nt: TGTGCCAGCAGTGTACTCCCGGACACCGGGGAGCTGTTTTTT
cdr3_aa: CASSVLPDTGELFF

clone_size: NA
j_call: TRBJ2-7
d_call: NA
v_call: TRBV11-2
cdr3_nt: TGTGCCAGCAGCTTAGATCTACCCGGGACCTACGAGCAGTACTTC
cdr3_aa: CASSLDLPGTYEQYF

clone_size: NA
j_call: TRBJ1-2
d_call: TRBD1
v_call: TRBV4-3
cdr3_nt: TGCGCCAGCAGCCAAGATACTACTGGGGGACAGTATGGCTACACCTTC
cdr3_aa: CASSQDTTGGQYGYTF

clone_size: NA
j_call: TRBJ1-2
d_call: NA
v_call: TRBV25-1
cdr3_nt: TGTGCCAGCAGTGAATCGAATCACCTAATAGCTGGCTACACCTTC
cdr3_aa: CASSESNHLIAGYTF

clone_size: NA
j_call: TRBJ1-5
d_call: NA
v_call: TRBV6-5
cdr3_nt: TGTGCCAGCAGGGCGCGGGTGGGTCAGCCCCAGCATTTT
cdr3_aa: CASRARVGQPQHF

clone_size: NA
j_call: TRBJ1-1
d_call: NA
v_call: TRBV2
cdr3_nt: TGTGCCAGCAGGGCAGGGCCAGGGAACACTGAAGCTTTCTTT
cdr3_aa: CASRAGPGNTEAFF

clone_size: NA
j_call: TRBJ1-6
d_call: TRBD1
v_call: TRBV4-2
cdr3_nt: TGTGCCAGCAGCCAAGTAGGGGACAGTTCACCCCTCCACTTT
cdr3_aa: CASSQVGDSSPLHF

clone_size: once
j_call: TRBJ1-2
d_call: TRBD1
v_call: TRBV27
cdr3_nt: TGTGCCAGCAGTTATAAGCGACCGGGACAGGGCAGTCATGGCTACACCTTC
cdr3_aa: CASSYKRPGQGSHGYTF

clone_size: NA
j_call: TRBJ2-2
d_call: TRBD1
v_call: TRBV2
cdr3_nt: TGTGCCAGCCTCCACAGGGGGCGAACCGGGGAGCTGTTTTTT
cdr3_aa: CASLHRGRTGELFF

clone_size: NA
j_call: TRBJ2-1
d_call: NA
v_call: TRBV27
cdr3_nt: TGTGCCAGCGCGGGACCTAGCTCCTACAATGAGCAGTTCTTC
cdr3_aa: CASAGPSSYNEQFF

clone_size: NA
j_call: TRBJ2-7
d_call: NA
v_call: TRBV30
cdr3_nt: TGTGCCTGGACAGCGGGCGGGACCTACGAGCAGTACTTC
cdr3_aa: CAWTAGGTYEQYF

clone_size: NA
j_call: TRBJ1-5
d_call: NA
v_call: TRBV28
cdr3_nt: TGTGCCAGCAGACCCTGGGGGCAGCTCAATCAGCCCCAGCATTTT
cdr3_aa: CASRPWGQLNQPQHF

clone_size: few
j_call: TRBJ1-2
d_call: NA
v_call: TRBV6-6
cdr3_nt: TGTGCCAGCAATACAGGGAACTATGGCTACACCTTC
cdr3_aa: CASNTGNYGYTF

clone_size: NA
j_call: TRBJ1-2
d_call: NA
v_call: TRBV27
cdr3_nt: TGTGCCAGCACAACTTATCCGATCGGGAGCTATGGCTACACCTTC
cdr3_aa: CASTTYPIGSYGYTF

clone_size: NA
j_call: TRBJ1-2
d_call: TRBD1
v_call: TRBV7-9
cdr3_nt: TGTGCCAGCAGCTTAGATACCGGGACAGCTGGCTACACCTTC
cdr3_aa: CASSLDTGTAGYTF

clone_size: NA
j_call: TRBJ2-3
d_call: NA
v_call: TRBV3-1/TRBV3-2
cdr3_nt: TGTGCCAGCAGCCATGCATCTCCTACCGGGACTCCCGCCCCAGATACGCAGTATTTT
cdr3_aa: CASSHASPTGTPAPDTQYF